What follows describes a single T cell receptor beta chain. Its antigen is currently unknown. Repertoires were generated with immunoSEQ multiplex PCR, while TCRdb's copy carries only in-frame clones and drops some. The table has about 130,000 clones, about 93% seen once. These data are taken from a study of cytomegalovirus exposure and HLA in healthy donors. The wider study: Later analysis reported that the roughly 110 validation repertoires shared the platform of the approximately 690 first-cohort repertoires. Study results and limitations: A few of the chains that were CMV-associated were confirmed in vitro to be specific for CMV antigens. TCR sequences were mostly rare, though some public TCRs occurred in many donors. The study put 150 or so TCR beta chains on its list as cytomegalovirus-associated.

Trimming stripped 3 bases from V and 8 bases from J, with 20 bases between. The CDR3 is made up of 17 amino acids. V gene TRBV23-1 combines with J gene TRBJ1-6; D gene unclear. TRBV23-1 is assigned to the ORF class and has an uncertain function. Sequencing input: PBMCs. The sequence was collected from a woman younger than 30 in good health and CMV-seronegative. The CDR3 region is CASSHTKNREFDSPLHF. The CDR3 coding sequence is TGCGCCAGCAGTCACACTAAAAACCGGGAATTTGATTCACCCCTCCACTTT.